This T cell receptor (beta chain) was captured by sequencing in a study of shared clonotypes between healthy human individuals. Measured with immunoSEQ multiplex PCR; TCRdb has only the in-frame clones, and not every one. The sample lists about 2,500,000 clones, roughly nine tenths occurring once. The V gene's germline CDR1 is SGDLS and CDR2 YYNGEE. The CDR3 covers 14 residues. The V segment lost 2 bases and the J segment 14 bases; nucleotides outside the gene matches: 7. The sequence was collected from a man younger than 35 in good health. The specimen was naive CD4+ T cells sorted from blood. Subset: CD45RA+ positively selected. This chain links TRBV9 with TRBJ2-1, with TRBD2 identical over 13 bases. CDR3 loop: CASSVSLAGGPEFF. The CDR3 DNA reads as TGTGCCAGCAGCGTTTCACTAGCGGGAGGGCCAGAGTTCTTC. The complete variable domain, with remaining parts taken from reference TRBV9 and TRBJ2-1, reads DSGVTQTPKHLITATGQRVTLRCSPRSGDLSVYWYQQSLDQGLQFLIQYYNGEERAKGNILERFSAQQFPDLHSELNLSSLELGDSALYFCASSVSLAGGPEFFGPGTRLTVL.